This T cell receptor beta chain was observed in a study of CD8 T cells in ankylosing spondylitis. Study-level findings and limits: In the blood and synovial fluid of reactive arthritis, some motif variants had been previously reported. It appeared that ankylosing spondylitis blood was characterized by a TCR beta motif of several highly homologous variants.

As the method for making TCR beta libraries, quantitative 5'-RACE with molecular barcodes was used. TCRdb ran MiXCR on the 5' RACE reads and lists one entry per CDR3 protein. Of around 340,000 distinct CDR3 sequences in the sample, 20% to 25% were seen once. A few counts support this clonotype. Antigen: not known. This CDR3 has 16 amino acids. CDR1 DFQATT and CDR2 SNEGSKA come from the germline V gene (reference sequence). J was trimmed by 1 base and V by 0 bases; bases with no gene match: 5. The sequence came from a male donor with ankylosing spondylitis or in good health (not recorded which). Sequencing was carried out using blood, either unsorted or a sorted T cell fraction (not recorded which). The V and J genes are TRBV20-1 and TRBJ2-5, with 10 bases that match TRBD2. The CDR3 DNA reads as TGCAGTGCTAGAGATCGAGTAGCGGGGGGCCAAGAGACCCAGTACTTC. Protein sequence: CSARDRVAGGQETQYF.